This T cell receptor (beta chain) was retrieved from a study of identical twins. Findings of the study overall: Analyses based on zero insertions could be partly confounded by invariant MAIT and iNKT cells. Whereas memory repertoires showed no such difference, abundant cord blood beta clonotypes carried fewer insertions. Out-of-frame beta chain sequences displayed weaker excess sharing between twins. The models gave estimates that fell short of the out-of-frame TCR alpha sharing seen in monozygotic twins.

TCRdb processed the 5' RACE reads anew with MiXCR; each CDR3 protein has one entry. The sample consists of about 490,000 distinct CDR3 sequences, nearly 15% of them appearing once. The CDR3 totals 13 residues. Germline V CDR1 and CDR2: MNHEY, SVGAGI. V was cut by 2 bases and J by 8 bases, with 9 bases left in between. Worth noting for this clonotype: No antigen is known for it.

The data were also submitted as part of a second study, on yellow fever vaccine responses in identical twins.

This receptor was taken from a woman between 18 and 29 years old in good health. The sequenced sample consisted of CD4+ T cells sorted from blood. The gene calls are TRBV6-5 and TRBJ1-4; tentative D call: TRBD1 (6 bases). The CDR3 is CASSYVGGEKLFF. In DNA, the CDR3 is TGTGCCAGCAGTTACGTAGGGGGGGAAAAACTGTTTTTT.